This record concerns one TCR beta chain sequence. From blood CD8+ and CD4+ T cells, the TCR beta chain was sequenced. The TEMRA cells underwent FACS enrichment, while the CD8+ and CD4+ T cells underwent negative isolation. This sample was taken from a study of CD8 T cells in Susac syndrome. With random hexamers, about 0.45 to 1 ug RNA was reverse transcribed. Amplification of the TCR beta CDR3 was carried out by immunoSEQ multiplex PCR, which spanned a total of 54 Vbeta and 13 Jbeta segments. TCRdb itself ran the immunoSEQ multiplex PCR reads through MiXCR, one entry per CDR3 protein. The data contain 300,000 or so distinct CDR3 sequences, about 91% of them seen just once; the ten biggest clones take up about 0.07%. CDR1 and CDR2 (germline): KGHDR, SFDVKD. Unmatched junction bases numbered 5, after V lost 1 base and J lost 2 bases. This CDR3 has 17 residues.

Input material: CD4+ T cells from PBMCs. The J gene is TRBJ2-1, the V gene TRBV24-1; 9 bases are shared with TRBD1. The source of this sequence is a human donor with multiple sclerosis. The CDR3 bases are TGTGCCACCAGTGATTTAGGAACAGGGGGCACCTACAATGAGCAGTTCTTC. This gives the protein CATSDLGTGGTYNEQFF.